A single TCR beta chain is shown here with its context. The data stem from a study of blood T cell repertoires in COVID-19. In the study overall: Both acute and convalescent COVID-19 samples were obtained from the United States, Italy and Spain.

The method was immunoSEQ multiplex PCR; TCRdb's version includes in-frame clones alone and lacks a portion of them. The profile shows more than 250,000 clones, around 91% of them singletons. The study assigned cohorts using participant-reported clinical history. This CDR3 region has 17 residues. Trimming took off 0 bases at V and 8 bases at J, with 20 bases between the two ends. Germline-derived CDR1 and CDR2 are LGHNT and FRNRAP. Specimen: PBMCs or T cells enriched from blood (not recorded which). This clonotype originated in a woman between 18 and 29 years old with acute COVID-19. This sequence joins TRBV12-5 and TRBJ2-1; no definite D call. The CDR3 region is CASGLVSSTSLHDEQFF. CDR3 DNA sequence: TGTGCTAGTGGTTTGGTATCTAGTACAAGCCTCCACGATGAGCAGTTCTTC.